These 28 T cell receptor beta chains originate from one sample sequenced in a study of technical replicates of blood from a handful of donors. Data came from immunoSEQ multiplex PCR; TCRdb stores just in-frame clones and leaves some out. Of 80,000 or so clones in the sample, approximately 78% are singletons; the top ten hold about 4%. Sequencing input: PBMCs. These receptors were collected from a human donor in good health. Some clones in this sample may be carry-over from other donors' samples.

The chain employs TRBV6-1 and TRBJ1-5; 7 bases are shared with TRBD1. CDR1 is MNHNS and CDR2 is SASEGT in the germline V gene. This CDR3 spans 14 amino acids. After removal of 3 bases from V and 4 bases from J, the junction contained 3 bases not matched to a gene. For the CDR3, the DNA is TGTGCCAGCAGTGAGGGGGACAGAAATCAGCCCCAGCATTTT. Encoded protein: CASSEGDRNQPQHF.

The genes are TRBV30 and TRBJ1-5; TRBD1 matches 7 bases. The length of the CDR3 is 15 residues. Trimming at V came to 4 bases and at J to 0 bases, leaving 6 bases not matched to a gene. Germline V gives CDR1 GTSNPN, CDR2 SVGIG (reference sequence). CDR3 bases: TGTGCCTGGAACCCAGGGGGTTATAGCAATCAGCCCCAGCATTTT. It is translated as CAWNPGGYSNQPQHF.

The chain recombines TRBV5-1 with TRBJ2-1; 13 nucleotides align to TRBD2. The junction had 2 bases not matched to a gene; V was cut back by 3 bases and J by 2 bases. Germline V gene data show CDR1 as SGHRS and CDR2 as YFSETQ. The CDR3 has 16 residues. CDR3 nucleotide sequence: TGCGCCAGCAGCTCCGGACTAGCGGGGGCCTACAATGAGCAGTTCTTC. It encodes CASSSGLAGAYNEQFF.

This clone is labeled as large (0.1 to 1%). This chain uses TRBV10-3 with TRBJ2-7; 7 bases match TRBD2. V trimming: 7 bases; J trimming: 2 bases; junction bases outside the gene matches: 23. The CDR3 is 19 amino acids. Germline V gene data show CDR1 as ENHRY and CDR2 as SYGVKD. Here the CDR3 reads CAINGGGKVGLRVTYEQYF. CDR3 DNA: TGTGCCATCAATGGGGGAGGGAAGGTCGGTTTGCGGGTAACCTACGAGCAGTACTTC.

This chain connects TRBV18 to TRBJ1-4; D is ambiguous. CDR3 length equals 16 residues. Germline V CDR1 and CDR2: KGHSH, LQKENI. V lost 6 bases, J lost 0 bases, and 14 bases lay in between. CDR3 sequence (DNA): TGTGCCAGCTCCCTGGGCAGGCATGCAACTAATGAAAAACTGTTTTTT. As protein: CASSLGRHATNEKLFF.

This clone was observed a handful of times. This sequence joins TRBV7-9 and TRBJ2-1, with TRBD2 identical over 9 bases. The CDR3 has 14 residues. CDR1 and CDR2 from the germline V gene are SEHNR and FQNEAQ (reference sequence). V lost 8 bases, J lost 8 bases, and 10 bases stayed unmatched. CDR3 sequence (DNA): TGTGCCAGCGGATATAGCGGGAGAGGCTATGAGCAGTTCTTC. It codes for CASGYSGRGYEQFF.

This chain uses TRBV11-1 with TRBJ1-1; unclear D gene. The CDR3 has 15 amino acids. Germline V gives CDR1 SGHAT, CDR2 FQDESV (reference sequence). Deletions cut 2 bases from V and 0 bases from J, with 10 bases between. The chain's CDR3 is CASSLMGRMNTEAFF. The CDR3 DNA reads TGTGCCAGCAGCTTAATGGGCAGAATGAACACTGAAGCTTTCTTT.

The chain recombines TRBV7-9 with TRBJ1-4, with D possibly being TRBD1 (6 bases). Per germline, CDR1 SEHNR and CDR2 FQNEAQ (reference sequence). The CDR3 covers 15 residues. V dropped 4 bases and J dropped 5 bases, with 14 bases sitting between them. The CDR3 sequence is CASSSTDSTNEKLFF. CDR3 in DNA: TGTGCCAGCAGCTCAACGGACAGTACGAATGAAAAACTGTTTTTT.

Concerning this clone itself: One end of the junction does not line up with germline, which may come from a read error. The rearrangement joins TRBV6-1 to TRBJ2-7; D gene uncertain. Germline CDR1 reads MNHNS; CDR2 reads SASEGT. The CDR3 has 16 residues. The CDR3 DNA sequence: TGTGCCAGCAGTGCTATGATAGCCGCCACCTCCGACGAGCAGTACTTC. This sequence encodes CASSAMIAATSDEQYF.

As regards this clone: Mismatch with germline at one junction end may stem from a read error. This sequence joins TRBV18 and TRBJ1-6; tentative D call: TRBD1 (5 bases). This CDR3 spans 16 amino acids. Germline loops: CDR1 KGHSH, CDR2 LQKENI. CDR3: CASSPPGRARYSPLHF. The CDR3 bases are TGTGCCAGCTCACCACCTGGCAGGGCCCGATATTCCCCCCTCCACTTT.

Written as DNA, the CDR3 is TGTGCCACAAAAGCCCGACAGGACACCGGGGAGCTGTTTTTT. Encoded protein: CATKARQDTGELFF. The rearrangement links TRBV10-3 to TRBJ2-2; D might be TRBD1 (6 bases). CDR3 size: 14 residues. Trimming shortened V by 10 bases and J by 3 bases, and 15 bases separated the two germline ends. In germline, CDR1 is ENHRY, CDR2 SYGVKD.

This clone was picked up many times. The chain carries TRBV15 and TRBJ2-7; possible D gene TRBD1, 6 bases. The CDR3 spans 15 residues. The V gene lost 0 bases and the J gene lost 5 bases, with 14 bases spanning the gap. In germline, CDR1 is LNHNV, CDR2 YYDKDF (reference sequence). The DNA of the CDR3 is TGTGCCACCAGCAGAGAGGGCCAGGGGCTCGACGAGCAGTACTTC. Translated, it gives CATSREGQGLDEQYF. The variable domain in full, completed from reference TRBV15 and TRBJ2-7, reads DAMVIQNPRYQVTQFGKPVTLSCSQTLNHNVMYWYQQKSSQAPKLLFHYYDKDFNNEADTPDNFQSRRPNTSFCFLDIRSPGLGDTAMYLCATSREGQGLDEQYFGPGTRLTVT.

This chain uses TRBV7-9 with TRBJ1-1; 7 nucleotides line up with TRBD1. The J segment lost 1 base and the V segment lost 5 bases, leaving 4 bases of the junction unmatched. The CDR3 length is 14 residues. The germline V gene encodes CDR1 SEHNR and CDR2 FQNEAQ (reference sequence). CDR3 sequence (DNA): TGTGCCAGCAGCGCCGGGACAGAGAACACTGAAGCTTTCTTT. It yields the protein CASSAGTENTEAFF.

The rearrangement links TRBV6-5 to TRBJ2-3; maybe TRBD1 (5 bases). This CDR3 region has 14 residues. V was shortened by 5 bases and J by 1 base, with 10 bases between the two germline ends. Germline lookup yields CDR1 MNHEY and CDR2 SVGAGI. The CDR3 protein is CASSRQRGTDTQYF. The CDR3 DNA reads TGTGCCAGCAGTAGACAGAGAGGCACAGATACGCAGTATTTT.

DNA for the CDR3: TGTGCCAGCAGCCGAGGTACGGGGGCCAACGTCCTGACTTTC. Its translation is CASSRGTGANVLTF. The chain links TRBV11-2 to TRBJ2-6; unclear D gene. The CDR3 runs 14 residues. Germline V gene lookup returns CDR1 SGHAT and CDR2 FQNNGV. Trimming pared 5 bases from V and 4 bases from J, leaving 9 bases between.

For the CDR3, the DNA is TGTGCCAGCAGCTTAGACTGGGGGGGCGACGCCTACGAGCAGTACTTC. This encodes CASSLDWGGDAYEQYF. The chain combines TRBV7-9 with TRBJ2-7; a weak D match, TRBD2 (7 bases). V dropped 1 base and J dropped 2 bases, with 15 bases sitting between them. This CDR3 has 16 residues. CDR1 and CDR2 from the germline V gene are SEHNR and FQNEAQ (reference sequence).

This sequence joins TRBV11-2 and TRBJ2-2; D is perhaps TRBD2 (7 bases). CDR3 size: 16 residues. V gave up 5 bases and J gave up 5 bases, with 18 bases separating them. Germline values: CDR1 SGHAT, CDR2 FQNNGV. CDR3 loop: CASSRVGGAGTGELFF. DNA of the CDR3: TGTGCCAGCAGCCGGGTGGGGGGGGCCGGAACCGGGGAGCTGTTTTTT.

The chain couples TRBV20-1 to TRBJ1-2; D uncertain. Germline-derived CDR1 and CDR2 are DFQATT and SNEGSKA (reference sequence). V shed 7 bases and J shed 2 bases, with 8 bases lying between them. The CDR3 has 11 amino acids. The CDR3 region has the DNA TGCAGTGTAGGAGGGAACTATGGCTACACCTTC. Its protein product is CSVGGNYGYTF.

The chain recombines TRBV30 with TRBJ1-1; no firm D call. Germline V lookup: CDR1 GTSNPN, CDR2 SVGIG (reference sequence). The CDR3 is 14 amino acids. Trimming left V 4 bases short and J 7 bases short, with 19 bases between. The CDR3 sequence is CAWTTVGGRFEAFF. The CDR3 nucleotides are TGTGCCTGGACTACAGTGGGTGGGCGTTTTGAAGCTTTCTTT.

The gene calls are TRBV7-2 and TRBJ1-5; TRBD1 agrees at 7 bases. The CDR3 has 14 residues. The V and J ends lost 5 bases and 3 bases, in that order; junction bases with no gene match: 4. CDR1 and CDR2 (germline): SGHTA, FQGNSA. The CDR3 loop is CASSPTGSNQPQHF. The DNA for the CDR3 is TGTGCCAGCAGCCCGACAGGGTCCAATCAGCCCCAGCATTTT. Drawing the rest from reference TRBV7-2 and TRBJ1-5, the complete variable domain is GAGVSQSPSNKVTEKGKDVELRCDPISGHTALYWYRQSLGQGLEFLIYFQGNSAPDKSGLPSDRFSAERTGGSVSTLTIQRTQQEDSAVYLCASSPTGSNQPQHFGDGTRLSIL.

CDR3 coding DNA: TGTGCCATCAGTGGGATACAGGGCACAGATACGCAGTATTTT. It yields the protein CAISGIQGTDTQYF. V usage is TRBV10-3 and J usage is TRBJ2-3; a possible D gene is TRBD1 (5 bases). CDR1 and CDR2 (germline): ENHRY, SYGVKD. This CDR3 contains 14 residues. Trimming took 4 bases from V and 1 from J, leaving 9 bases between them.

The chain is built from TRBV7-3 and TRBJ2-1, with TRBD1 as a possible D gene (5 bases). The germline V gene has CDR1 SGHTA and CDR2 FQGTGA. The CDR3 has 14 residues. V shed 0 bases and J shed 8 bases, with 11 bases lying between them. CDR3 region: CASSLTGVGDEQFF. CDR3 DNA sequence: TGTGCCAGCAGCTTAACAGGGGTAGGCGATGAGCAGTTCTTC.

The gene calls are TRBV25-1 and TRBJ1-5; 7 bases fit TRBD1. CDR1 and CDR2 from the germline V gene are MGHDK and SYGVNS. The V segment lost 6 bases and the J segment 7 bases; nucleotides outside the gene matches: 6. CDR3 size: 13 residues. The CDR3 nucleotides are TGTGCCAGCAGGGGGACAGAACGGCAGCCCCAGCATTTT. Its protein product is CASRGTERQPQHF.

The rearrangement uses TRBV2 and TRBJ1-4; possible D gene TRBD1, 6 bases. This CDR3 contains 15 residues. CDR1 and CDR2 (germline): SNHLY, FYNNEI. V was shortened by 8 bases and J by 6 bases, with 19 bases between the two germline ends. CDR3 sequence: CASRRRTEGYEKLFF. The CDR3 DNA is TGTGCCAGCCGTCGAAGGACAGAAGGTTATGAAAAACTGTTTTTT.

Only a few counts were recorded for this clone. The chain uses TRBV14 and TRBJ2-7; D not certain. The CDR3 covers 10 residues. Germline V gives CDR1 SGHDN, CDR2 FVKESK. V dropped 6 bases and J dropped 3 bases, with 3 bases sitting between them. CDR3 bases: TGTGCCAGCAGTCTCTACGAGCAGTACTTC. As protein: CASSLYEQYF.

This sequence joins TRBV5-6 and TRBJ2-2; D perhaps matches TRBD2 (7 bases). V was trimmed by 1 base and J by 7 bases, leaving 14 bases between them. This CDR3 region has 15 residues. Per germline, CDR1 SGHDT and CDR2 YYEEEE. The CDR3 region has the DNA TGTGCCAGCAGCTTGTCGGGGGGCCGCGGCGGGGAGCTGTTTTTT. Encoded protein: CASSLSGGRGGELFF.

V and J are TRBV29-1 and TRBJ2-3; TRBD2 matches at 7 bases. V lost 1 base, J lost 2 bases, and 6 bases stayed unmatched. This CDR3 contains 15 residues. Germline V CDR1 and CDR2: SQVTM, ANQGSEA. CDR3 coding DNA: TGCAGCGTTGAAGTTCTAGCGGAGCTCACAGATACGCAGTATTTT. As protein: CSVEVLAELTDTQYF.

The V gene is TRBV4-1, the J gene TRBJ1-5; D is unresolved. Deletions cut 0 bases from V and 6 bases from J, with 15 bases between. The CDR3 extends over 16 amino acids. CDR1 is MGHRA and CDR2 is YSYEKL in the germline V gene. CDR3 nucleotide sequence: TGCGCCAGCAGCCAAGAAATAGGTCAGGTAGGTCAGCCCCAGCATTTT. Translating it yields CASSQEIGQVGQPQHF.